These 32 T cell receptor beta chains originate from one sample sequenced in a study of T cells expressing NK-cell markers. Reanalyzing the 5' RACE reads, TCRdb keeps one entry per CDR3 protein, without DNA. Its clone listing holds 300,000 to 500,000 distinct CDR3 sequences. Sequenced input: blood T cells: a sorted CD56 or NKG2C T cell subset, CD4+ or CD8+ T cells, or bulk PBMC T cells (not recorded which). These receptors came from a woman in her 50s in good health.

J is TRBJ2-7 and V is TRBV18; TCRdb names TRBD2, which stays unverified in the absence of DNA. The CDR3 loop spans 16 amino acids. In germline, CDR1 is KGHSH, CDR2 LQKENI. The CDR3 protein is CASSPVAGSNSYEQYF.

V gene TRBV20-1 combines with J gene TRBJ2-1; as DNA is missing, the TRBD2 call by TCRdb cannot be tested. Looked up from germline, CDR1 is DFQATT and CDR2 is SNEGSKA (reference sequence). The CDR3 has 15 residues. CDR3 region: CSARDPFPSRAEQFF.

This rearrangement joins TRBV6-5 to TRBJ2-2; TCRdb lists TRBD2, though no DNA is available to test this call. From germline, CDR1 is MNHEY and CDR2 SVGAGI. This CDR3 spans 14 amino acids. The CDR3 spells CASRLAGGTGELFF.

This chain connects TRBV29-1 to TRBJ2-5; the D call of TRBD1 rests on TCRdb alone, since no DNA is present to check it. Germline assignment: CDR1 SQVTM and CDR2 ANQGSEA. The CDR3 contains 16 residues. The CDR3 protein is CSVEETGGSGGETQYF. The entire variable domain, with the rest obtained from reference TRBV29-1 and TRBJ2-5, is as follows: SAVISQKPSRDICQRGTSLTIQCQVDSQVTMMFWYRQQPGQSLTLIATANQGSEATYESGFVIDKFPISRPNLTFSTLTVSNMSPEDSSIYLCSVEETGGSGGETQYFGPGTRLLVL.

This chain uses TRBV6-2 or TRBV6-3 with TRBJ2-1. Germline V gene lookup returns CDR1 MNHEY and CDR2 SVGEGT. The CDR3 is 12 residues long. CDR3 loop: CASSPTKGEQFF.

The chain uses TRBV30 and TRBJ1-4; lacking DNA, the TRBD1 call made by TCRdb goes unchecked. The CDR3 runs 15 residues. Per the germline V gene, CDR1 is GTSNPN and CDR2 is SVGIG (reference sequence). The CDR3 spells CAWSSWTGIHEKLFF.

This rearrangement joins TRBV7-3 to TRBJ2-4; the TCRdb call, TRBD1, lacks DNA for checking. Per germline, CDR1 SGHTA and CDR2 FQGTGA. The CDR3 consists of 16 residues. The CDR3 sequence is CASSSPLSRVFDIQYF.

V and J are TRBV12-3 or TRBV12-4 and TRBJ2-5; the D call from TCRdb, TRBD2, cannot be confirmed without DNA. The CDR3 totals 15 residues. CDR3 protein: CASSAPLAGGETQYF.

The genes are TRBV7-7 and TRBJ2-7; TCRdb returns TRBD1, unconfirmable since there is no DNA. This CDR3 contains 13 residues. Per germline, CDR1 SSHAT and CDR2 FNYEAQ (reference sequence). The CDR3 sequence is CASSRDPSGEQYF.

The rearrangement links TRBV21-1 to TRBJ1-5; TCRdb names TRBD1, which stays unverified in the absence of DNA. TRBV21-1 is a recognized pseudogene. The CDR3 is 14 amino acids. The CDR3 sequence is CASSFRPGNQPQHF.

This sequence joins TRBV5-4 and TRBJ1-1; with no DNA, the TCRdb D assignment of TRBD1 cannot be verified. The germline V gene encodes CDR1 SGHNT and CDR2 YYREEE (reference sequence). The CDR3 runs 15 residues. CDR3 loop: CASSQSPALNTEAFF.

The genes are TRBV20-1 and TRBJ1-1. Germline CDR1 is DFQATT and CDR2 is SNEGSKA (reference sequence). CDR3 length equals 13 residues. CDR3 sequence reads: CSTQPRSDTEAFF.

The chain links TRBV4-2 to TRBJ2-3; lacking DNA, the TRBD2 call made by TCRdb goes unchecked. The germline V gene has CDR1 LGHNA and CDR2 YNFKEQ. CDR3 size: 17 residues. The CDR3 region is CASSQLGSGRFTDTQYF.

The chain recombines TRBV12-3 or TRBV12-4 with TRBJ2-1; the TCRdb call, TRBD2, lacks DNA for checking. There are 17 residues in the CDR3. CDR3 protein: CASSLRTSGRWNNEQFF.

The chain combines TRBV7-2 with TRBJ1-5. Germline assignment: CDR1 SGHTA and CDR2 FQGNSA. The CDR3 runs to 12 residues. CDR3 residues: CASSFHGQPQHF.

The genes are TRBV12-3 or TRBV12-4 and TRBJ2-1; TCRdb designates TRBD2, a call that cannot be tested without DNA. The CDR3 is 14 amino acids. The CDR3 loop is CASSFGGLKNEQFF.

The chain employs TRBV4-1 and TRBJ2-7; TCRdb names TRBD1, which stays unverified in the absence of DNA. Germline V gene lookup returns CDR1 MGHRA and CDR2 YSYEKL. CDR3 size: 14 residues. The CDR3 protein is CASSRDLGQGEQYF.

The chain links TRBV19 to TRBJ1-1; TCRdb reports TRBD1, a call that lacks DNA to check it against. In germline, CDR1 is LNHDA, CDR2 SQIVND (reference sequence). This CDR3 is built from 13 residues. CDR3 loop: CASSPGRYTEAFF.

V and J are TRBV6-1 and TRBJ2-1; TCRdb outputs TRBD2, but without DNA this stays unchecked. Germline V gene lookup returns CDR1 MNHNS and CDR2 SASEGT. CDR3 length: 12 residues. CDR3: CASSPGLREQFF.

This chain connects TRBV24-1 to TRBJ2-1; TCRdb reports TRBD1, a call that lacks DNA to check it against. The CDR3 sequence is 16 residues long. The germline CDR1 and CDR2 sequences are KGHDR and SFDVKD. The CDR3: CATSDPNPGQGKEQFF.

The chain links TRBV5-1 to TRBJ1-1; TCRdb's D call, TRBD1, is unchecked because there is no DNA. The CDR3 spans 14 residues. Germline values: CDR1 SGHRS, CDR2 YFSETQ. CDR3 in amino acids: CASSAVGKGTEAFF.

The rearrangement joins TRBV24-1 to TRBJ2-1; the TCRdb D gene call, TRBD1, has no DNA to confirm it. The CDR3 has 15 amino acids. Per the germline V gene, CDR1 is KGHDR and CDR2 is SFDVKD. CDR3 loop: CATSDRTGYFNEQFF.

The V gene is TRBV5-6, the J gene TRBJ2-6; the D gene TCRdb calls, TRBD2, cannot be checked with no DNA. The CDR3 contains 15 residues. The germline CDR1 and CDR2 sequences are SGHDT and YYEEEE. The CDR3: CASSSRGVGANVLTF.

J is TRBJ2-7 and V is TRBV21-1; TCRdb outputs TRBD1, but without DNA this stays unchecked. TRBV21-1 is annotated as a pseudogene. This CDR3 is built from 14 residues. CDR3 region: CASTPRDRMSEQYF.

The chain is built from TRBV10-2 and TRBJ2-5; absent DNA, TCRdb's TRBD1 call cannot be checked. The CDR3 is 14 residues long. Germline CDR1 reads WSHSY; CDR2 reads SAAADI. The CDR3 sequence is CASQPGGVKGTQYF.

CDR3 region: CASSVATEGEQYF. The chain couples TRBV9 to TRBJ2-7; the TRBD2 assignment by TCRdb is unverifiable without DNA. The CDR3 consists of 13 residues. The germline CDR1 and CDR2 sequences are SGDLS and YYNGEE. The whole variable domain, remainder taken from reference TRBV9 and TRBJ2-7, is DSGVTQTPKHLITATGQRVTLRCSPRSGDLSVYWYQQSLDQGLQFLIQYYNGEERAKGNILERFSAQQFPDLHSELNLSSLELGDSALYFCASSVATEGEQYFGPGTRLTVT.

The chain is built from TRBV19 and TRBJ2-7; checking the TCRdb D call of TRBD1 is not possible without DNA. CDR3 size: 15 residues. Per germline, CDR1 LNHDA and CDR2 SQIVND (reference sequence). CDR3 residues: CASRKGTQGTYEQYF.

The rearrangement uses TRBV9 and TRBJ2-6; TCRdb picks TRBD1, but there is no DNA to check that call. This CDR3 is 17 amino acids long. Germline CDR1 reads SGDLS; CDR2 reads YYNGEE. CDR3 protein: CASSSRDRVPGANVLTF. The variable domain in full, with the rest retrieved from reference TRBV9 and TRBJ2-6, is DSGVTQTPKHLITATGQRVTLRCSPRSGDLSVYWYQQSLDQGLQFLIQYYNGEERAKGNILERFSAQQFPDLHSELNLSSLELGDSALYFCASSSRDRVPGANVLTFGAGSRLTVL.

The chain is built from TRBV2 and TRBJ2-1. The CDR3 length is 14 residues. Germline CDR1 SNHLY, CDR2 FYNNEI. The CDR3 loop is CAATRGGPINEQFF.

The chain joins TRBV5-1 to TRBJ2-2; TCRdb's assignment of TRBD2 cannot be checked, as there is no DNA. Per the germline V gene, CDR1 is SGHRS and CDR2 is YFSETQ. The CDR3 covers 16 residues. The CDR3 loop reads CASSPRREVNTGELFF. The full variable domain, rest sourced from reference TRBV5-1 and TRBJ2-2, is KAGVTQTPRYLIKTRGQQVTLSCSPISGHRSVSWYQQTPGQGLQFLFEYFSETQRNKGNFPGRFSGRQFSNSRSEMNVSTLELGDSALYLCASSPRREVNTGELFFGEGSRLTVL.

This chain joins TRBV30 and TRBJ2-5; TCRdb's D gene call, TRBD1, goes unchecked for lack of DNA. The CDR3 runs to 15 residues. Germline assignment: CDR1 GTSNPN and CDR2 SVGIG (reference sequence). CDR3 sequence reads: CAWGPRDREQETQYF.

The CDR3 spells CATSDATGGSTDTQYF. This chain links TRBV24-1 with TRBJ2-3; TCRdb proposes TRBD1, but this gene call is untestable without DNA. The germline V gene encodes CDR1 KGHDR and CDR2 SFDVKD. The CDR3 is made up of 16 amino acids.